In its sample, the clone carrying this T cell receptor (beta chain) was seen many times. These data are taken from a study of identical twins. CDR3 length equals 14 residues. J lost 5 bases, V lost 5 bases, and 3 bases had no gene match. TCRdb re-called the 5' RACE reads through MiXCR, storing one row per CDR3 protein. In the table there are about 690,000 distinct CDR3 sequences, 20% to 25% of which are singletons. In addition, the sample was reused for a study of T cells expressing NK-cell markers. That study adds: Seven donors tested HCMV-seropositive and one tested seronegative among the eight sequenced.

V is TRBV12-3 or TRBV12-4 and J is TRBJ2-7, with 13 nucleotides matching TRBD2. This clonotype was obtained from a woman between 18 and 29 years old in good health. Material: PBMCs. DNA of the CDR3: TGTGCCAGCAGTCGGACTAGCGGGAGTAACGAGCAGTACTTC. Encoded protein: CASSRTSGSNEQYF.